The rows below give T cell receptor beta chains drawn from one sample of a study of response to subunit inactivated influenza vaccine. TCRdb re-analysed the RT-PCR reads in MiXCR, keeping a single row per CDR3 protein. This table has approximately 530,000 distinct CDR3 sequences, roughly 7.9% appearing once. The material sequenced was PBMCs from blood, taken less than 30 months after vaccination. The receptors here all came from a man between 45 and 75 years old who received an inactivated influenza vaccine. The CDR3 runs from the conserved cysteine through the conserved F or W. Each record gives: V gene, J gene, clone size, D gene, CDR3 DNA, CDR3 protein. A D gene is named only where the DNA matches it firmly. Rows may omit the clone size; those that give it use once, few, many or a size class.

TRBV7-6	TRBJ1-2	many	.	TGTGCCAGCAGCTTAGAGGCGTCACCAATCTATGGCTACACCTTC	CASSLEASPIYGYTF
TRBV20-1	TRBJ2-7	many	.	TGCAGTCCTACGCCGGGGGTCGGCGAGCAGTACTTC	CSPTPGVGEQYF
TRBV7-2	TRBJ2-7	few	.	TGTGCCAGCAGCTTGGGCCCTGGATTTTACGAGCAGTACTTC	CASSLGPGFYEQYF
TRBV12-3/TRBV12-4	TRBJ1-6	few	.	TGTGCCAGCAGCTTCCGGGCAGGGGAAACCCCCCTCCACTTT	CASSFRAGETPLHF
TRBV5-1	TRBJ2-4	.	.	TGCGCCAGCAGCTTGTTGGCAAGTCGTGGGGACATTCAGTACTTC	CASSLLASRGDIQYF
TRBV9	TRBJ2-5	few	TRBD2	TGTGCCAGCAGCGTGGGACTAGCGGGAGGCGTCCTTCAAGAGACCCAGTACTTC	CASSVGLAGGVLQETQYF
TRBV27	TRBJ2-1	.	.	TGTGCCAGCAGTTTATGGAGCAAGGGAGCTGAGCAGTTCTTC	CASSLWSKGAEQFF
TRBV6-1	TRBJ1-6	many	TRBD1	TGTGCCAGCAGGGGACAGGGAGCTAATTCACCCCTCCACTTT	CASRGQGANSPLHF
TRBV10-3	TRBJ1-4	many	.	TGTGCCATCAGTAAGGGGAAAAATGAAAAACTGTTTTTT	CAISKGKNEKLFF
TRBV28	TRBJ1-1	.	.	TGTACCAGCAGCCAGGGGAGTGCGTACACTGAAGCTTTCTTT	CTSSQGSAYTEAFF
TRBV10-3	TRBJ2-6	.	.	TGTGCCATCAGTGCGGGGGCTGGGGCCAACGTCCTGACTTTC	CAISAGAGANVLTF
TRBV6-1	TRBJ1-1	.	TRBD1	TGTGCCAGCAGTGAACTAGGTCGGGGACAGGGTCCCGAAGCTTTCTTT	CASSELGRGQGPEAFF
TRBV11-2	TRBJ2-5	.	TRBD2	TGTGCCAGCAGCTTAGGATGGGGGGGAAGCGGGGGCCTCCTACAAGAGACCCAGTACTTC	CASSLGWGGSGGLLQETQYF
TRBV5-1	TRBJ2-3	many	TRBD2	TGCGCCAGCAGCTTGGCTAGCGGTAGCACAGATACGCAGTATTTT	CASSLASGSTDTQYF
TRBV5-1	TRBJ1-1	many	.	TGCGCCAGCAGCTCCCCCGTTGGGGAGATGAACACTGAAGCTTTCTTT	CASSSPVGEMNTEAFF
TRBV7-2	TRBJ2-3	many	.	TGTGCCAGCAGCTTAGTAGGTAGTAGCACAGATACGCAGTATTTT	CASSLVGSSTDTQYF
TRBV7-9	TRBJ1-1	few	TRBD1	TGTGCCAGCAGCTTATGGACAGGGGGTTACACTGAAGCTTTCTTT	CASSLWTGGYTEAFF
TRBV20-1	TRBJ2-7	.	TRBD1	TGCAGTGCTAGAGGAGGTCGGAACAGGGGGGTTTACGAGCAGTACTTC	CSARGGRNRGVYEQYF
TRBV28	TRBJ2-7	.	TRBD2	TGTGCAACCGGGACTAGCGGGAGGGGCGAGCAGTACTTC	CATGTSGRGEQYF
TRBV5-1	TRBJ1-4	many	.	TGCGCCAGCAGCTTGGAGCCAGGGCTAAATGAAAAACTGTTTTTT	CASSLEPGLNEKLFF
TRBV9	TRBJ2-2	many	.	TGTGCCAGCAGCTCCCGGGACCTGATTTTCTCCGGGGAGCTGTTTTTT	CASSSRDLIFSGELFF
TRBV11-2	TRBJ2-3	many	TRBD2	TGTGCCAGCAGCTTAGACCTAGCGGGGGCCTTAACAGATACGCAGTATTTT	CASSLDLAGALTDTQYF
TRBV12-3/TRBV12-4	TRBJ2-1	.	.	TGTGCCAGCAGTTTTTCCGGGGCAAATTCCTACAATGAGCAGTTCTTC	CASSFSGANSYNEQFF
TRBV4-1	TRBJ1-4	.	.	TGCGCCAGCAGCCACAAAGGCACAGGAAGGATAGAAAAACTGTTTTTT	CASSHKGTGRIEKLFF